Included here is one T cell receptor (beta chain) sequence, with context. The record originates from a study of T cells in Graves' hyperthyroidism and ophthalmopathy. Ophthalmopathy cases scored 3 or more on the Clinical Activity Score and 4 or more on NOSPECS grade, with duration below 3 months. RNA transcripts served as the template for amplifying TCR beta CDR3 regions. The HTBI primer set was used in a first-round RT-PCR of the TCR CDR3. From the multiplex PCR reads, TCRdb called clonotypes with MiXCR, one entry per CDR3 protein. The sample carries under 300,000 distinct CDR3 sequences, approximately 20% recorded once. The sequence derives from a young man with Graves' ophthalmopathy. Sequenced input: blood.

For the CDR3, the DNA is TGTGCCAGCAGTCTAGCGGGAGGGACCAAGGGCAATGAGCAGTTCTTC. Amino acids: CASSLAGGTKGNEQFF. The chain uses TRBV28 and TRBJ2-1, with TRBD2 matching over 12 bases. V lost 5 bases, J lost 6 bases, and 8 bases stayed unmatched. CDR1 and CDR2 from the germline V gene are MDHEN and SYDVKM. The CDR3 is 16 residues long.